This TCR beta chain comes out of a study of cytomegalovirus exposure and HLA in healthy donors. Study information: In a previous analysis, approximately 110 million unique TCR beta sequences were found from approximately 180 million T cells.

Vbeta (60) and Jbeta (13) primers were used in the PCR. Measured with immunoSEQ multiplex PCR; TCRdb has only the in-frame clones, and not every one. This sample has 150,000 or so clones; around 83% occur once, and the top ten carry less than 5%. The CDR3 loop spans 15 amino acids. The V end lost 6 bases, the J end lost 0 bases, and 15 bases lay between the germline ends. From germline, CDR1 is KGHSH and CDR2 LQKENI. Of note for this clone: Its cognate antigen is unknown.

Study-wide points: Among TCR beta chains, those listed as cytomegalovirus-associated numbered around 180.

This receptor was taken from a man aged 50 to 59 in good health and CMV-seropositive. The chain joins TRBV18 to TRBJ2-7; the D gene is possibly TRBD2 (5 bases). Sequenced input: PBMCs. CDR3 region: CASSRGLANSYEQYF. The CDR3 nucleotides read TGTGCCAGCTCCCGGGGTTTGGCTAACTCCTACGAGCAGTACTTC.